This T cell receptor beta chain was identified in a study of CD8 T cells in ankylosing spondylitis (dated by TCRdb to the late 2010s). With regard to the full study: The study profiled T cell receptor beta repertoires in healthy donors and ankylosing spondylitis patients to find disease-linked TCR variants. The whole study cohort included roughly 110 healthy donors and 25 or so ankylosing spondylitis patients. Samples of peripheral blood were taken, and for ankylosing spondylitis patients, synovial fluid was collected as well.

Note on this clonotype: The antigen it binds to is not known. Base quality data are lacking; no much larger clone is found one base away.

Paper-wide results and their limitations: Significant enrichment of the disease-linked clones was reported in matched synovial fluid samples from ankylosing spondylitis patients. A CD8+ phenotype was shown by the disease-linked clones, which were found at relatively low frequencies in peripheral blood. Some TCR beta motif variants had previously been reported in synovial fluid and blood of reactive arthritis patients, which suggested common disease-initiation mechanisms. Blood from ankylosing spondylitis patients appeared to be characterized by a TCR beta motif made up of several highly homologous amino acid variants.

Sequencing relied on an Illumina HiSeq 2500. Quantitative 5'-RACE with molecular barcodes was the method used to prepare the TCR beta libraries. In the paper's pipeline: To identify disease-linked TCR variants, a new computational method was used, one built on a probabilistic model of VDJ rearrangement. TCRdb applied fastp at Q25 and MiXCR to the public reads, then kept only in-frame beta chains. One record per CDR3 amino acid sequence lists the most common genes and DNA. The V and J calls here are based on TCRdb, not the publication. The sample includes about 360,000 distinct CDR3 sequences, with more than 20% observed a single time. The ten top clones hold around 12% of the sample. There are 13 amino acids in the CDR3, from cysteine to phenylalanine inclusive. The read is trimmed to its CDR3 DNA, 39 bases read in frame from base 1. CDR1 SQVTM and CDR2 ANQGSEA are derived from the germline V gene. V lost 0 bases and J lost 4 bases, and the count of bases not matched to a germline gene is 3.

Source material: blood, either unsorted or a sorted T cell fraction (not recorded which). The sequence is built from TRBV29-1 and TRBJ2-7; the central 7 bases match TRBD1. This receptor was obtained from a male donor with ankylosing spondylitis or in good health (not recorded which). The CDR3 in this case is CSVEDPQGYEQYF. The sequenced DNA is TGCAGCGTTGAAGATCCACAGGGGTACGAGCAGTACTTC.